This T cell receptor beta chain was observed in a study of beta chain features in type 1 diabetes. Per germline, CDR1 SGHTA and CDR2 FQGNSA. Trimming removed 5 bases at V and 8 bases at J, with 12 bases between. The CDR3 runs 12 residues. Only a few counts were recorded for this clone. The sequenced template was cDNA made from the entire isolated RNA. Clones were sequenced by immunoSEQ multiplex PCR, and TCRdb holds only the in-frame ones, with some missing. The sample consists of 250,000 to 300,000 clones, 8% of them appearing once. The sequence was collected from a young woman in good health. The sample comprised central memory CD4+ T cells from blood. The V call is TRBV7-2, the J call TRBJ1-2; D uncertain. CDR3 nucleotide sequence: TGTGCCAGCAGCCAAAACGAGGGCGGCTACACCTTC. This translates into CASSQNEGGYTF.